One and the same sample provided the 29 T cell receptor beta chains below, sequenced in a study of regulatory T cells in long-lasting Graves disease. Assembly of TCR beta libraries relied on iRepertoire HTBI primers together with Arm-PCR of CDR3 regions. MiXCR, run by TCRdb on the multiplex PCR reads, gives a single entry per CDR3 protein. The sample contains a few hundred thousand distinct CDR3 sequences, 22% of which appear only once. Time point denoted: persistent/refractory GD, antithyroid drugs over 5 years with positive TRAb. TCR sequences were obtained from RNA taken from PBMCs. The sample in question was peripheral blood mononuclear cells (PBMCs), obtained when the disease was refractory, from a patient treated with antithyroid drugs. Every receptor here comes from a female donor with Graves disease.

This chain links TRBV12-3 or TRBV12-4 with TRBJ1-6; D unclear. This CDR3 spans 13 amino acids. V was trimmed by 3 bases and J by 10 bases, leaving 10 bases between them. The CDR3 is CASSLGNPSPLHF. CDR3 sequence (DNA): TGTGCCAGCAGTTTGGGGAATCCCTCACCCCTCCACTTT.

This clonotype was counted between two and nine times. The CDR3 sequence: CASSQEGAGGNEQYF. CDR3 nucleotide sequence: TGCGCCAGCAGCCAAGAAGGAGCGGGAGGTAACGAGCAGTACTTC. The V and J genes are TRBV4-1 and TRBJ2-7; the match to TRBD2 covers 9 bases. Losses at the gene ends were 0 bases for V and 5 bases for J; bases not matched to a gene: 5. This CDR3 contains 15 residues. Germline lookup yields CDR1 MGHRA and CDR2 YSYEKL.

The chain employs TRBV20-1 and TRBJ2-7; D is possibly TRBD2 (6 bases). This CDR3 region has 15 residues. Germline V lookup: CDR1 DFQATT, CDR2 SNEGSKA (reference sequence). Trimming took off 5 bases at V and 2 bases at J, with 19 bases between the two ends. CDR3 nucleotide sequence: TGCAGTGCTCCTCAGCCGGGACTCCCTGCCTACGAGCAGTACTTC. Translating gives CSAPQPGLPAYEQYF.

This clonotype has more than one count but fewer than ten. The gene calls are TRBV29-1 and TRBJ2-7; no clear D. Trimming removed 4 bases at V and 0 bases at J, with 10 bases between. Germline CDR1 is SQVTM and CDR2 is ANQGSEA. The CDR3 totals 13 residues. CDR3 in amino acids: CSVVSGYSYEQYF. CDR3 in DNA: TGCAGCGTTGTGTCTGGATACTCCTACGAGCAGTACTTC.

V gene TRBV30 combines with J gene TRBJ1-1, with D tentatively TRBD1 (6 bases). V lost 2 bases to trimming and J lost 2 bases, with 9 bases between them. Germline V gene sequence: CDR1 GTSNPN, CDR2 SVGIG (reference sequence). This CDR3 comprises 13 residues. CDR3: CAWSQQGNTEAFF. The CDR3 DNA reads as TGTGCCTGGAGTCAACAGGGAAACACTGAAGCTTTCTTT.

This clonotype has ten or more counts. The V and J genes are TRBV2 and TRBJ1-2; 10 bases are a match to TRBD1. V was pared by 4 bases and J by 4 bases, with 6 bases of the junction left unmatched. The CDR3 runs to 15 residues. Per germline, CDR1 SNHLY and CDR2 FYNNEI. The CDR3, as DNA: TGTGCCAGCAGTGGAGGGACAGGGGTTGCCTATGGCTACACCTTC. Translation: CASSGGTGVAYGYTF. Full variable domain (remainder filled in from reference TRBV2 and TRBJ1-2): EPEVTQTPSHQVTQMGQEVILRCVPISNHLYFYWYRQILGQKVEFLVSFYNNEISEKSEIFDDQFSVERPDGSNFTLKIRSTKLEDSAMYFCASSGGTGVAYGYTFGSGTRLTVV.

This clonotype has more than one count but fewer than ten. The V and J genes are TRBV6-1 and TRBJ1-2; TRBD1 is a possible D gene (6 bases). The V gene's germline CDR1 is MNHNS and CDR2 SASEGT. CDR3 length: 17 amino acids. V lost 6 bases and J lost 5, with 25 bases in between. The CDR3 region is CASSSSYRAAWEYGYTF. CDR3 nucleotide sequence: TGTGCCAGCAGCTCCAGCTACAGGGCCGCGTGGGAGTATGGCTACACCTTC.

This clonotype was counted only a few times. V gene TRBV3-1 combines with J gene TRBJ2-2; tentative D call: TRBD2 (5 bases). V shed 5 bases and J shed 4 bases, with 11 bases lying between them. The CDR3 runs to 14 residues. In germline, CDR1 is LGHDT, CDR2 YNNKEL (reference sequence). The CDR3 region has the DNA TGTGCCAGCAGCAACTGGGAGTCCACCGGGGAGCTGTTTTTT. Translated, it gives CASSNWESTGELFF.

This clonotype has only a few counts. At one boundary the junction diverges from the germline segment, which might be a read error. The chain recombines TRBV29-1 with TRBJ1-1; 8 bases are shared with TRBD1. Germline V gene lookup returns CDR1 SQVTM and CDR2 ANQGSEA. The CDR3 length is 12 residues. The CDR3 region is CSVADRDRGNHF. The CDR3 nucleotides read TGCAGCGTTGCGGACAGGGATAGGGGAAACCACTTT.

This clonotype was observed a few times. This sequence joins TRBV3-1 and TRBJ2-7; D possibly corresponds to TRBD2 (6 bases). Between the trimmed V and J ends, which lost 1 base and 6 bases, there was a span of 16 bases. Germline V gene sequence: CDR1 LGHDT, CDR2 YNNKEL (reference sequence). CDR3 length equals 15 residues. DNA of the CDR3: TGTGCCAGCAGCCAAGTGGGGGGAGCCGACGGCGAGCAGTACTTC. As protein: CASSQVGGADGEQYF.

The chain employs TRBV7-9 and TRBJ1-2; TRBD1 matches 10 bases. CDR1 SEHNR and CDR2 FQNEAQ come from the germline V gene (reference sequence). The CDR3 contains 17 residues. The J segment lost 1 base and the V segment lost 8 bases, leaving 13 bases of the junction unmatched. CDR3 protein: CASQGSFGTGVNYGYTF. The CDR3 DNA reads TGTGCCAGCCAAGGGAGCTTTGGGACAGGGGTTAACTATGGCTACACCTTC.

This clonotype appeared a few times. V usage is TRBV30 and J usage is TRBJ2-5; D gene uncertain. Deletions cut 5 bases from V and 5 bases from J, with 9 bases between. The CDR3 totals 11 residues. CDR1 GTSNPN and CDR2 SVGIG come from the germline V gene (reference sequence). CDR3 DNA: TGTGCCTGGGGTGAGGTGGAGACCCAGTACTTC. This codes for CAWGEVETQYF.

This clonotype was recorded a few times. This chain connects TRBV7-9 to TRBJ1-6; D not resolved. CDR1 and CDR2 from the germline V gene are SEHNR and FQNEAQ (reference sequence). V lost 2 bases and J 7 bases, leaving 6 bases between the germline ends. CDR3 length: 13 residues. CDR3 in amino acids: CASSLTENSPLHF. The CDR3, as DNA: TGTGCCAGCAGCTTAACGGAGAATTCACCCCTCCACTTT.

The J gene is TRBJ1-1, the V gene TRBV10-3, with unresolved D. The V gene lost 4 bases and the J gene lost 0 bases, with 9 bases spanning the gap. The CDR3 is made up of 14 amino acids. The germline V gene has CDR1 ENHRY and CDR2 SYGVKD. The CDR3 region has the DNA TGTGCCATCAGTGCAGGCGTTATGAACACTGAAGCTTTCTTT. Translated, it gives CAISAGVMNTEAFF.

This clonotype came up many times. The genes are TRBV11-2 and TRBJ1-1; a possible D gene is TRBD1 (6 bases). The CDR3 length is 14 residues. CDR1 and CDR2 from the germline V gene are SGHAT and FQNNGV. Trimming pared 3 bases from V and 4 bases from J, leaving 12 bases between. CDR3 loop: CASSFTGLATEAFF. CDR3 nucleotides: TGTGCCAGCAGCTTTACAGGGCTGGCCACTGAAGCTTTCTTT.

This clonotype was found many times. V usage is TRBV28 and J usage is TRBJ2-7; 16 nucleotides agree with TRBD2. V trimming: 4 bases; J trimming: 7 bases; junction bases outside the gene matches: 16. There are 19 residues in the CDR3. Germline CDR1 MDHEN, CDR2 SYDVKM. The DNA of the CDR3 is TGTGCCAGCAGTTCCCCCGGGACTAGCGGGAGGGCCCCTTTTGAAGAGCAGTACTTC. The encoded protein is CASSSPGTSGRAPFEEQYF. The full variable domain, rest sourced from reference TRBV28 and TRBJ2-7, is DVKVTQSSRYLVKRTGEKVFLECVQDMDHENMFWYRQDPGLGLRLIYFSYDVKMKEKGDIPEGYSVSREKKERFSLILESASTNQTSMYLCASSSPGTSGRAPFEEQYFGPGTRLTVT.

The chain combines TRBV7-2 with TRBJ2-2; 10 bases fit TRBD1. Per germline, CDR1 SGHTA and CDR2 FQGNSA. CDR3 size: 15 residues. Germline trimming cut 5 bases from V and 7 bases from J; bases unmatched to any gene: 7. CDR3 loop: CASSLTGQGFGELFF. As DNA, the CDR3 is TGTGCCAGCAGCCTGACGGGACAGGGGTTCGGGGAGCTGTTTTTT.

J is TRBJ1-4 and V is TRBV6-1; TRBD1 might be the D (5 bases). Germline V CDR1 and CDR2: MNHNS, SASEGT. The CDR3 is 13 amino acids. V dropped 7 bases and J dropped 5 bases, with 11 bases sitting between them. As DNA, the CDR3 is TGTGCCAGCAACGGACACCTGAATGAAAAACTGTTTTTT. Protein sequence: CASNGHLNEKLFF.

This clonotype came up a few times. This rearrangement joins TRBV30 to TRBJ2-2; D gene uncertain. The CDR3 extends over 13 amino acids. Trimming stripped 8 bases from V and 1 base from J, with 11 bases between. CDR1 is GTSNPN, CDR2 SVGIG, per germline (reference sequence). In nucleotides, the CDR3 is TGTGCCGGATTCCGACTGAACACCGGGGAGCTGTTTTTT. This encodes CAGFRLNTGELFF.

This clonotype was counted a few times. V is TRBV29-1 and J is TRBJ2-3; D ambiguous. The CDR3 extends over 13 amino acids. Germline V CDR1 and CDR2: SQVTM, ANQGSEA. The V end lost 2 bases, the J end lost 2 bases, and 8 bases lay between the germline ends. The CDR3 spells CSVEPQNTDTQYF. DNA for the CDR3: TGCAGCGTTGAACCACAGAACACAGATACGCAGTATTTT.

This clonotype showed up just a few times. The chain recombines TRBV29-1 with TRBJ2-7; 12 nucleotides agree with TRBD1. Germline-derived CDR1 and CDR2 are SQVTM and ANQGSEA. V was clipped by 0 bases and J by 5 bases; unmatched bases: 2. This CDR3 is 14 amino acids long. The CDR3 loop is CSVEDGDRGHEQYF. CDR3 sequence (DNA): TGCAGCGTTGAAGATGGGGACAGGGGGCACGAGCAGTACTTC.

The table lists this clonotype with many counts. The chain employs TRBV10-1 and TRBJ2-5; D is undetermined. V was cut by 3 bases and J by 1 base, with 6 bases left in between. The CDR3 length is 13 residues. Per the germline V gene, CDR1 is WNHNN and CDR2 is SYGVQD (reference sequence). This CDR3 reads CASSDGGQETQYF. In DNA, the CDR3 is TGCGCCAGCAGTGACGGCGGCCAAGAGACCCAGTACTTC.

This clonotype was picked up a small number of times. The chain uses TRBV6-2 or TRBV6-3 and TRBJ2-4; D is tentatively TRBD1 or TRBD2 (6 bases each). The germline V gene has CDR1 MNHEY and CDR2 SVGEGT. V gave up 0 bases and J gave up 6 bases, with 12 bases separating them. The CDR3 covers 15 residues. As DNA, the CDR3 is TGTGCCAGCAGTTACTCTGGGGGGCAGGGAAACATTCAGTACTTC. Translating gives CASSYSGGQGNIQYF.

This clonotype was found a few times. The V call is TRBV7-9, the J call TRBJ2-5, with 9 bases that match TRBD1. The CDR3 covers 16 residues. Per germline, CDR1 SEHNR and CDR2 FQNEAQ (reference sequence). The ends lost 1 base at V and 2 bases at J; junction bases unmatched: 5. The CDR3 DNA sequence: TGTGCCAGCAGCTTAGACAGGGGGCTACAGCAAGAGACCCAGTACTTC. Its translation: CASSLDRGLQQETQYF.

This clonotype has ten or more counts. The V and J genes are TRBV12-3 or TRBV12-4 and TRBJ1-5; 8 bases fit TRBD1. Trimming cost V 3 bases and J 9 bases; bases outside gene matches: 7. The CDR3 runs to 14 residues. CDR3 protein: CASSLGQDVWPQHF. The CDR3 DNA sequence: TGTGCCAGCAGTTTGGGACAGGACGTTTGGCCCCAGCATTTT.

This clonotype was counted many times. The chain couples TRBV7-9 to TRBJ1-1; D unresolved. Germline V gene data show CDR1 as SEHNR and CDR2 as FQNEAQ (reference sequence). The CDR3 is made up of 12 amino acids. Trimming took 4 bases from V and 4 from J, leaving 7 bases between them. CDR3 sequence (DNA): TGTGCCAGCAGCTACGAACGCACTGAAGCTTTCTTT. Translating gives CASSYERTEAFF.

At least ten counts were recorded for this clonotype. The rearrangement joins TRBV27 to TRBJ2-7, with unresolved D. The CDR3 is 16 residues long. Trimming took off 3 bases at V and 0 bases at J, with 15 bases between the two ends. CDR1 is MNHEY and CDR2 is SMNVEV in the germline V gene (reference sequence). In nucleotides, the CDR3 is TGTGCCAGCAGTTTGGGGTTAGGACCCCGCTCCTACGAGCAGTACTTC. It is translated as CASSLGLGPRSYEQYF.

The rearrangement links TRBV4-2 to TRBJ2-2; 12 bases are shared with TRBD2. This CDR3 has 15 amino acids. Germline CDR1 is LGHNA and CDR2 is YNFKEQ. The J segment lost 7 bases and the V segment lost 4 bases, leaving 4 bases of the junction unmatched. CDR3 bases: TGTGCCAGCAGCCGAGCGGGACTAGCGGGCGGGGAGCTGTTTTTT. Its protein product is CASSRAGLAGGELFF.

This clonotype was observed a handful of times. The genes are TRBV7-6 and TRBJ2-7; maybe TRBD1 (5 bases). The CDR3 has 13 residues. V lost 3 bases to trimming and J lost 7 bases, with 13 bases between them. Germline assignment: CDR1 SGHVS and CDR2 FNYEAQ. CDR3 amino acids: CASSFDSFGEQYF. In DNA form, the CDR3 reads TGTGCCAGCAGCTTTGACAGCTTCGGGGAGCAGTACTTC.